This record concerns one TCR beta chain sequence. Clones were read by immunoSEQ multiplex PCR, and TCRdb kept only the in-frame ones, dropping some. The repertoire includes fewer than 400,000 clones, around 87% of them detected once, and about 9.4% sits in the top ten. This entry is derived from a study of blood T cell repertoires in COVID-19. Study overall: Both acute and convalescent COVID-19 samples were obtained from the United States, Italy and Spain. In each case, the material was cDNA or gDNA derived from T cells, B-cell-depleted T cells, or PBMCs.

The CDR3 spans 16 residues. The V segment lost 4 bases and the J segment 6 bases; nucleotides outside the gene matches: 13. Germline CDR1 and CDR2: SGDLS and YYNGEE. Everyone who took part was roughly 18 to 89 years old, and they came from 24 US areas. Material for sequencing was PBMCs or T cells enriched from blood (not recorded which). The chain links TRBV9 to TRBJ1-5; 7 bases match TRBD1. The TCR sequence derives from a woman between 45 and 60 years old who had recovered from COVID-19. The CDR3, as DNA: TGTGCCAGCAGCCCGTCTGACAGGGTAGGGGGTCAGCCCCAGCATTTT. Protein product: CASSPSDRVGGQPQHF.